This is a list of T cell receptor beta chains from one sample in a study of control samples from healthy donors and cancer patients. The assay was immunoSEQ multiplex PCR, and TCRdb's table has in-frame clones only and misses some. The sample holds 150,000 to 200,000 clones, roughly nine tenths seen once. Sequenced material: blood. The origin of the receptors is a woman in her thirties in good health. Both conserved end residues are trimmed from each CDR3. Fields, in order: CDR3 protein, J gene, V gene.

AWTGWVMNTEAF | TRBJ1-1 | TRBV30
ASSQEQGGSGYT | TRBJ1-2 | TRBV4-2
ASSPTGVGGYT | TRBJ1-2 | TRBV14
SVGLGGAGEQY | TRBJ2-7 | TRBV29-1
ASSSSATSTDTQY | TRBJ2-3 | TRBV5-4
ASSNRRGQGAETQY | TRBJ2-5 | TRBV4-1
ASSSDSGSTDTQY | TRBJ2-3 | TRBV7-2
SAHGQREQY | TRBJ2-7 | TRBV20-1
ASSTPDRGSNQPQH | TRBJ1-5 | TRBV19
ASSDGGTRYEQY | TRBJ2-7 | TRBV2
ASSSGLGNTEAF | TRBJ1-1 | TRBV7-9
ASSVLGDQETQY | TRBJ2-5 | TRBV9
ASRLADANEQF | TRBJ2-1 | TRBV11-3
ASSLALAGGRSTDTQY | TRBJ2-3 | TRBV5-1
ASMGAPTSGANVLT | TRBJ2-6 | TRBV2
SAGTVYEQY | TRBJ2-7 | TRBV20-1
ASRGDRGCTGELF | TRBJ2-2 | TRBV7-8
ASSPDTSNQPQH | TRBJ1-5 | TRBV10-1
ASSLTGPEQY | TRBJ2-7 | TRBV12-3/TRBV12-4
ASSFTRDGNQPQH | TRBJ1-5 | TRBV11-2
ASSLAREYHEQY | TRBJ2-7 | TRBV11-1
ATSDRSGGGSYEQY | TRBJ2-7 | TRBV24-1
ASSQGLTYEQY | TRBJ2-7 | TRBV3-1/TRBV3-2
SVDGRDNEQF | TRBJ2-1 | TRBV29-1
ASSPGLAGASSYEQY | TRBJ2-7 | TRBV7-3
ASSWTGMNTEAF | TRBJ1-1 | TRBV7-3
ASSIGLAGSDTQY | TRBJ2-3 | TRBV19
ASRLSTGVIYNSPLH | TRBJ1-6 | TRBV28